This entry lists 32 T cell receptor beta chains sequenced from one sample in a study of shared clonotypes between healthy human individuals. Data came from immunoSEQ multiplex PCR; TCRdb stores just in-frame clones and leaves some out. The data hold approximately 2,200,000 clones, with around 93% observed a single time. Terminally differentiated effector memory CD45RA+ cells were excluded from the naive CD8 cells, which were CD45RO-negative and positively selected for CCR7. Material: naive CD8+ T cells from PBMCs. These receptors all stem from a man younger than 35 in good health. Some clones in this sample may be carry-over from other donors' samples.

This clone was counted once. The rearrangement uses TRBV5-1 and TRBJ2-7; tentative D call: TRBD1 (6 bases). The CDR3 has 15 amino acids. Germline CDR1 reads SGHRS; CDR2 reads YFSETQ. V gave up 0 bases and J gave up 2 bases, with 12 bases separating them. The CDR3 sequence: CASSLGTAYPYEQYF. The CDR3 region has the DNA TGCGCCAGCAGCTTGGGGACAGCGTACCCCTACGAGCAGTACTTC. Complete variable domain (other parts from reference TRBV5-1 and TRBJ2-7): KAGVTQTPRYLIKTRGQQVTLSCSPISGHRSVSWYQQTPGQGLQFLFEYFSETQRNKGNFPGRFSGRQFSNSRSEMNVSTLELGDSALYLCASSLGTAYPYEQYFGPGTRLTVT.

The rearrangement links TRBV7-8 to TRBJ2-2, with TRBD2 matching over 8 bases. Germline V lookup: CDR1 SGHVS, CDR2 FQNEAQ. The CDR3 has 17 residues. Unmatched junction bases numbered 8, after V lost 1 base and J lost 4 bases. Written as DNA, the CDR3 is TGTGCCAGCAGCTTAGATCAGCGCGGGGGGACCACCGGGGAGCTGTTTTTT. Translating gives CASSLDQRGGTTGELFF.

This clone came up once. The chain uses TRBV28 and TRBJ2-7; 9 bases fit TRBD1. The CDR3 covers 18 residues. V was pared by 4 bases and J by 2 bases, with 15 bases of the junction left unmatched. In germline, CDR1 is MDHEN, CDR2 SYDVKM. The CDR3 reads CASSSNRGPSLFTYEQYF. DNA of the CDR3: TGTGCCAGCAGTTCGAACAGGGGGCCATCCTTATTCACCTACGAGCAGTACTTC. Full variable domain (outside the CDR3, taken from reference TRBV28 and TRBJ2-7): DVKVTQSSRYLVKRTGEKVFLECVQDMDHENMFWYRQDPGLGLRLIYFSYDVKMKEKGDIPEGYSVSREKKERFSLILESASTNQTSMYLCASSSNRGPSLFTYEQYFGPGTRLTVT.

V gene TRBV27 combines with J gene TRBJ2-5, with 12 bases matching TRBD1. Germline-derived CDR1 and CDR2 are MNHEY and SMNVEV (reference sequence). The CDR3 has 16 amino acids. Trimming removed 5 bases from V and 3 bases from J; junction bases left unmatched: 7. The CDR3 bases are TGTGCCAGCAGTCCCTGGGACAGGGGGCTAAAAGAGACCCAGTACTTC. It specifies CASSPWDRGLKETQYF.

The V call is TRBV5-1, the J call TRBJ2-1; D remains ambiguous. CDR1 and CDR2 from the germline V gene are SGHRS and YFSETQ. CDR3 length: 18 residues. Between the trimmed V and J ends, which lost 0 bases and 4 bases, there was a span of 20 bases. The DNA for the CDR3 is TGCGCCAGCAGCTTGGATCGTGTTTTGTTCCCCTCATACAATGAGCAGTTCTTC. Its translation: CASSLDRVLFPSYNEQFF.

The chain combines TRBV27 with TRBJ2-7, with TRBD1 identical over 9 bases. V dropped 5 bases and J dropped 6; count of bases not matched to a gene: 8. CDR1 is MNHEY, CDR2 SMNVEV, per germline (reference sequence). The CDR3 has 14 residues. CDR3 protein: CASSLTGGMGEQYF. Here the CDR3 DNA reads TGTGCCAGCAGTCTGACAGGGGGTATGGGCGAGCAGTACTTC.

J is TRBJ1-1 and V is TRBV27, with TRBD1 matching over 9 bases. CDR3 length: 14 residues. Germline lookup yields CDR1 MNHEY and CDR2 SMNVEV (reference sequence). The V and J ends lost 5 bases and 3 bases, in that order; junction bases with no gene match: 4. The CDR3 DNA reads TGTGCCAGCAGTACAAGGACAGGGGACACTGAAGCTTTCTTT. Amino acid sequence: CASSTRTGDTEAFF.

This rearrangement joins TRBV19 to TRBJ2-1, with D possibly TRBD1 on 6 matching bases. Deletions cut 1 base from V and 4 bases from J, with 11 bases between. The germline V gene has CDR1 LNHDA and CDR2 SQIVND (reference sequence). The CDR3 is made up of 15 amino acids. The CDR3 nucleotides are TGTGCCAGTAGTATAGGGACAGTTCGTTACAATGAGCAGTTCTTC. Translating gives CASSIGTVRYNEQFF.

Worth noting for this clone: The identical CDR3 is also encoded by other nucleotide sequences in the sample. The chain links TRBV9 to TRBJ2-5; 8 nucleotides line up with TRBD1. The V gene's germline CDR1 is SGDLS and CDR2 YYNGEE. This CDR3 is built from 14 residues. V dropped 3 bases and J dropped 5; count of bases not matched to a gene: 6. The CDR3 coding sequence is TGTGCCAGCAGCGCGACAGGGGTAAGGGAGACCCAGTACTTC. This encodes CASSATGVRETQYF.

The CDR3 protein is CATSTRTSGRSYEQYF. The DNA for the CDR3 is TGTGCCACCAGCACCAGGACTAGCGGGAGGTCCTACGAGCAGTACTTC. The chain couples TRBV15 to TRBJ2-7; the match to TRBD2 covers 14 bases. This CDR3 has 16 amino acids. Germline loops: CDR1 LNHNV, CDR2 YYDKDF (reference sequence). J was trimmed by 1 base and V by 4 bases; bases with no gene match: 3.

V usage is TRBV29-1 and J usage is TRBJ2-3, with D possibly matching TRBD2 (5 bases). The V end was cut by 4 bases, the J end by 5 bases, with 10 bases between. The CDR3 extends over 12 amino acids. CDR1 is SQVTM and CDR2 is ANQGSEA in the germline V gene. In DNA form, the CDR3 reads TGCAGCGTTGTCGGGGTCCAAGATACGCAGTATTTT. Encoded protein: CSVVGVQDTQYF.

DNA for the CDR3: TGCGCCAGCAGCCAAGAGGCGGAGATGCACCGTGAGGTTCAGTACTTC. Its protein is CASSQEAEMHREVQYF. The chain has TRBV4-3 and TRBJ2-4; D remains unclear. Looked up from germline, CDR1 is LGHNA and CDR2 is YSLEER. V lost 0 bases to trimming and J lost 11 bases, with 20 bases between them. The CDR3 has 16 amino acids.

This chain links TRBV10-3 with TRBJ2-7, with 10 bases matching TRBD2. Germline V gene data show CDR1 as ENHRY and CDR2 as SYGVKD. J gave up 4 bases and V 3 bases, and 9 bases lay outside the gene matches. The CDR3 loop spans 16 amino acids. The CDR3 protein is CAISDLPSGSPYEQYF. The CDR3, as DNA: TGTGCCATCAGTGATCTCCCTAGCGGGAGCCCGTACGAGCAGTACTTC.

V is TRBV4-2 and J is TRBJ1-3; the D gene is possibly TRBD1 (5 bases). Germline assignment: CDR1 LGHNA and CDR2 YNFKEQ. CDR3 length equals 16 residues. V lost 4 bases and J lost 0, with 13 bases in between. CDR3 sequence (DNA): TGTGCCAGCAGCCCATCTTCAGGGTTCTCTGGAAACACCATATATTTT. Translating it yields CASSPSSGFSGNTIYF.

This chain connects TRBV9 to TRBJ2-3; 9 nucleotides agree with TRBD1. The CDR3 runs to 17 residues. The V segment lost 4 bases and the J segment 6 bases; nucleotides outside the gene matches: 15. Germline CDR1 reads SGDLS; CDR2 reads YYNGEE. The CDR3 DNA reads TGTGCCAGCAGCTCCCCCCTCCGGACAGGGGCATTGGATACGCAGTATTTT. Translating gives CASSSPLRTGALDTQYF. Using reference TRBV9 and TRBJ2-3 for the parts outside the CDR3, the full variable domain is DSGVTQTPKHLITATGQRVTLRCSPRSGDLSVYWYQQSLDQGLQFLIQYYNGEERAKGNILERFSAQQFPDLHSELNLSSLELGDSALYFCASSSPLRTGALDTQYFGPGTRLTVL.

The V call is TRBV27, the J call TRBJ2-3; 12 bases are shared with TRBD2. The CDR3 is 16 residues long. V gave up 5 bases and J gave up 5 bases; unmatched junction bases: 8. Germline loops: CDR1 MNHEY, CDR2 SMNVEV (reference sequence). The CDR3 nucleotides are TGTGCCAGCAGTACCCGGACTAGCGGGGTTGGAGATACGCAGTATTTT. Translating it yields CASSTRTSGVGDTQYF.

The gene calls are TRBV27 and TRBJ2-5; the D gene is possibly TRBD1 (5 bases). Germline lookup yields CDR1 MNHEY and CDR2 SMNVEV (reference sequence). CDR3 length: 14 amino acids. Trimming removed 3 bases from V and 1 base from J, with 9 bases in between. In DNA, the CDR3 is TGTGCCAGCAGTTTCCAGGGCGTCCAAGAGACCCAGTACTTC. This sequence encodes CASSFQGVQETQYF.

Details on this clone: This sample includes further DNA sequences coding for the same CDR3. The rearrangement uses TRBV7-9 and TRBJ2-7; D is unresolved. The CDR3 covers 14 residues. V lost 1 base to trimming and J lost 0 bases, with 7 bases between them. Germline CDR1 reads SEHNR; CDR2 reads FQNEAQ (reference sequence). CDR3 sequence: CASSLGGVSYEQYF. For the CDR3, the DNA is TGTGCCAGCAGCTTAGGGGGTGTCTCCTACGAGCAGTACTTC.

CDR3 in DNA: TGCGCCAGCAGTCAATATCAAAGGGCAGGTGAAATGAACACTGAAGCTTTCTTT. Translated: CASSQYQRAGEMNTEAFF. V is TRBV23-1 and J is TRBJ1-1; D uncertain. TRBV23-1 carries the ORF label, with uncertain function. This CDR3 comprises 18 residues. The V end was cut by 1 base, the J end by 0 bases, with 18 bases between.

The chain joins TRBV25-1 to TRBJ2-5; D remains ambiguous. CDR1 and CDR2 (germline): MGHDK, SYGVNS. V shed 1 base and J shed 5 bases, with 11 bases lying between them. This CDR3 has 14 amino acids. CDR3 region: CASSESHSGETQYF. The CDR3 DNA follows: TGTGCCAGCAGTGAATCCCACTCAGGCGAGACCCAGTACTTC.

V and J are TRBV27 and TRBJ1-2; 9 bases line up with TRBD1. The CDR3 loop spans 17 amino acids. Germline assignment: CDR1 MNHEY and CDR2 SMNVEV (reference sequence). V shed 5 bases and J 5 bases; nucleotides not matched to a gene: 15. CDR3 coding DNA: TGTGCCAGCAGTCTACGGACAGGGGCAAAACCTATTTATGGCTACACCTTC. Residues: CASSLRTGAKPIYGYTF.

The V and J genes are TRBV7-9 and TRBJ1-4, with unresolved D. The germline V gene has CDR1 SEHNR and CDR2 FQNEAQ (reference sequence). This CDR3 has 16 amino acids. The V end was cut by 4 bases, the J end by 0 bases, with 12 bases between. The CDR3: CASSSPMYATNEKLFF. The CDR3 DNA follows: TGTGCCAGCAGCTCCCCGATGTACGCAACTAATGAAAAACTGTTTTTT.

The chain couples TRBV11-2 to TRBJ1-1; 7 bases are shared with TRBD1. CDR1 and CDR2 (germline): SGHAT, FQNNGV. The trim removed 4 bases at V and 1 base at J, leaving 0 bases unmatched. The CDR3 totals 13 residues. In DNA form, the CDR3 reads TGTGCCAGCAGCTGGACAGGGAACACTGAAGCTTTCTTT. It specifies CASSWTGNTEAFF.

This sequence joins TRBV11-2 and TRBJ2-5; D not resolved. Trimming removed 1 base at V and 1 base at J, with 7 bases between. This CDR3 spans 14 amino acids. Germline V gene lookup returns CDR1 SGHAT and CDR2 FQNNGV. The CDR3 DNA reads as TGTGCCAGCAGCTTAGGACCCGGCCAAGAGACCCAGTACTTC. Its translation: CASSLGPGQETQYF.

This clone was recorded once. The chain carries TRBV4-1 and TRBJ2-1; tentative D call: TRBD2 (5 bases). Germline-derived CDR1 and CDR2 are MGHRA and YSYEKL. Between the trimmed V and J ends, which lost 2 bases and 5 bases, there was a span of 13 bases. The CDR3 is made up of 15 amino acids. The CDR3 DNA reads TGCGCCAGCAGCCAACCGGGATGGTTGAACAATGAGCAGTTCTTC. Its protein product is CASSQPGWLNNEQFF.

V is TRBV4-3 and J is TRBJ2-1, with D perhaps TRBD2 (5 bases). In germline, CDR1 is LGHNA, CDR2 YSLEER. V was pared by 1 base and J by 4 bases, with 17 bases between. CDR3 size: 17 residues. This chain's CDR3 is CASSQGLTLAGYNEQFF. The CDR3 DNA sequence: TGCGCCAGCAGCCAAGGTTTAACGCTAGCTGGGTACAATGAGCAGTTCTTC.

The chain joins TRBV7-9 to TRBJ1-2, with unresolved D. CDR1 SEHNR and CDR2 FQNEAQ come from the germline V gene (reference sequence). This CDR3 spans 14 amino acids. V gave up 1 base and J gave up 6 bases, with 12 bases separating them. CDR3 in amino acids: CASSLEFPVDGYTF. The CDR3 DNA is TGTGCCAGCAGCTTAGAGTTCCCGGTAGATGGCTACACCTTC.

The V and J genes are TRBV25-1 and TRBJ2-1, with 8 positions matching TRBD1. This CDR3 comprises 14 residues. The V segment lost 4 bases and the J segment 7 bases; nucleotides outside the gene matches: 6. The germline gives CDR1 MGHDK, CDR2 SYGVNS. CDR3 amino acids: CASSGRTGGNEQFF. The CDR3 DNA reads TGTGCCAGCAGTGGCCGTACAGGGGGGAATGAGCAGTTCTTC.

The chain links TRBV4-1 to TRBJ2-1; D may be TRBD1 or TRBD2 (5 bases each). V lost 1 base and J 6 bases, leaving 19 bases between the germline ends. Germline V gives CDR1 MGHRA, CDR2 YSYEKL. The CDR3 is 17 amino acids. Written as DNA, the CDR3 is TGCGCCAGCAGCCAAGTTGCTCCGGGACCTGGGCTCAATGAGCAGTTCTTC. It is translated as CASSQVAPGPGLNEQFF.

This chain uses TRBV9 with TRBJ2-7; 14 positions match TRBD2. The CDR3 totals 16 residues. Germline V CDR1 and CDR2: SGDLS, YYNGEE. The trim removed 0 bases at V and 4 bases at J, leaving 3 bases unmatched. The CDR3 loop reads CASSVEGLAGGYEQYF. CDR3 sequence (DNA): TGTGCCAGCAGCGTAGAAGGACTAGCGGGAGGATACGAGCAGTACTTC.

The gene calls are TRBV2 and TRBJ2-7; weak D call: TRBD2 (6 bases). Per the germline V gene, CDR1 is SNHLY and CDR2 is FYNNEI. V shed 6 bases and J shed 3 bases, with 15 bases lying between them. The CDR3 consists of 14 residues. The CDR3 spells CASRGDWTSYEQYF. As DNA, the CDR3 is TGTGCCAGCAGAGGGGACTGGACGAGCTACGAGCAGTACTTC.

The chain is built from TRBV11-2 and TRBJ1-6, with 7 bases aligning to TRBD1. This CDR3 comprises 15 residues. V trimming: 5 bases; J trimming: 5 bases; junction bases outside the gene matches: 6. Germline V gene sequence: CDR1 SGHAT, CDR2 FQNNGV. The CDR3 loop is CASSLRDSDNSPLHF. The CDR3 DNA sequence: TGTGCCAGCAGCCTCCGGGACAGCGATAATTCACCCCTCCACTTT.